The source of this T cell receptor beta chain is a study of blood T cell repertoires in COVID-19. Across the study: Collection of acute and convalescent COVID-19 samples took place in the United States, Italy and Spain. Sources were T cells, B-cell-depleted T cells, or PBMCs; the material itself was cDNA or gDNA.

This clone has a single count. Methods used by the authors: Amplification of reference gene primers was used by the study to estimate nucleated cell counts. Profiled with immunoSEQ multiplex PCR; TCRdb holds only in-frame clones, not every one. Clone size and the V and J calls come from that table; the DNA yielded D and trimming. The sample holds roughly 190,000 clones; approximately 87% are singletons and the top ten take approximately 4%. CDR3 length: 14 amino acids. Germline values: CDR1 SGDLS, CDR2 YYNGEE. V shed 3 bases, J shed 6 bases, and the junction held 6 bases outside the gene matches. The gene calls are TRBV9 and TRBJ1-1; 9 bases agree with TRBD1. The sequenced material came from peripheral blood. The source of this sequence is a man between 18 and 35 years old with active or convalescent COVID-19. CDR3 nucleotides: TGTGCCAGCAGCGCCGGGACAGGGACCGCTGAAGCTTTCTTT. The encoded protein is CASSAGTGTAEAFF.